This TCR beta chain was recorded in a study of beta chain features in type 1 diabetes. Study-wide findings and caveats: In type 1 diabetes patients, VDJ junctions had fewer insertions; deletions at these junctions were more frequent. People with Type 1 diabetes carried modestly yet significantly shorter TCRB CDR3s in all four CD4+ subsets.

V lost 3 bases and J 6 bases, leaving 17 bases between the germline ends. Germline CDR1 is SGHTA and CDR2 is FQGNSA. The CDR3 is made up of 15 amino acids. All of the isolated RNA was reverse transcribed, so expressed TCRB transcripts were sequenced. Here immunoSEQ multiplex PCR was the method, and the copy in TCRdb shows in-frame clones only, minus some. Among about 640,000 clones listed, approximately 13% were seen once. This clone came up a few times. Its target is unknown. Sequenced material: naive CD4+ T cells from blood. The receptor's source is a man aged 30-40 years with type 1 diabetes. This rearrangement joins TRBV7-2 to TRBJ2-5; tentative D call: TRBD2 (5 bases). The CDR3 sequence: CASSFHSEDRKTQYF. The CDR3 region has the DNA TGTGCCAGCAGCTTCCATAGCGAGGATCGTAAGACCCAGTACTTC.